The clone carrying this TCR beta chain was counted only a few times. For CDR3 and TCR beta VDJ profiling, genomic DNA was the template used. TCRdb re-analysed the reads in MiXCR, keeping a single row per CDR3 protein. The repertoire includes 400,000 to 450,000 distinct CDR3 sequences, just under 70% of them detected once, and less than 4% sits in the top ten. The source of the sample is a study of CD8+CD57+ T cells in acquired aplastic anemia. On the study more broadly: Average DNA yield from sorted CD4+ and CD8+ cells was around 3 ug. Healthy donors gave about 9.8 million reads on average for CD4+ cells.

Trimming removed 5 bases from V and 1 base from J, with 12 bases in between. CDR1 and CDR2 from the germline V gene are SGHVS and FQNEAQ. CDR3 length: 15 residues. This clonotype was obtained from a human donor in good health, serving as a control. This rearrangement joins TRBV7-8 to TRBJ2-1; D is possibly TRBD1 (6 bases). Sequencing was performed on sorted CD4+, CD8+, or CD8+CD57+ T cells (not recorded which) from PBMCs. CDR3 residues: CASSLGTNSYNEQFF. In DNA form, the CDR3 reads TGTGCCAGCAGCCTCGGGACAAATTCCTACAATGAGCAGTTCTTC.